This TCR beta chain derives from a study of T cell responses to AZD1222 COVID-19 vaccine. The germline CDR1 and CDR2 sequences are MNHEY and SVGEGT. The V gene end was trimmed by 2 bases and the J gene end by 0 bases; junction bases not matched to a gene: 8. The CDR3 has 18 residues. Measured with immunoSEQ multiplex PCR; TCRdb has only the in-frame clones, and not every one. The sample includes 75,000 to 100,000 clones, approximately 90% of them seen just once. The receptor comes from an adult in good health. The sequencing here drew on peripheral blood, taken on day 0 of AZD1222 vaccination. This chain uses TRBV6-2 or TRBV6-3 with TRBJ2-1; 9 bases line up with TRBD2. The DNA for the CDR3 is TGTGCCAGCAGTTACCTAGCGGGGAGCGGTACCTCCTACAATGAGCAGTTCTTC. This codes for CASSYLAGSGTSYNEQFF.